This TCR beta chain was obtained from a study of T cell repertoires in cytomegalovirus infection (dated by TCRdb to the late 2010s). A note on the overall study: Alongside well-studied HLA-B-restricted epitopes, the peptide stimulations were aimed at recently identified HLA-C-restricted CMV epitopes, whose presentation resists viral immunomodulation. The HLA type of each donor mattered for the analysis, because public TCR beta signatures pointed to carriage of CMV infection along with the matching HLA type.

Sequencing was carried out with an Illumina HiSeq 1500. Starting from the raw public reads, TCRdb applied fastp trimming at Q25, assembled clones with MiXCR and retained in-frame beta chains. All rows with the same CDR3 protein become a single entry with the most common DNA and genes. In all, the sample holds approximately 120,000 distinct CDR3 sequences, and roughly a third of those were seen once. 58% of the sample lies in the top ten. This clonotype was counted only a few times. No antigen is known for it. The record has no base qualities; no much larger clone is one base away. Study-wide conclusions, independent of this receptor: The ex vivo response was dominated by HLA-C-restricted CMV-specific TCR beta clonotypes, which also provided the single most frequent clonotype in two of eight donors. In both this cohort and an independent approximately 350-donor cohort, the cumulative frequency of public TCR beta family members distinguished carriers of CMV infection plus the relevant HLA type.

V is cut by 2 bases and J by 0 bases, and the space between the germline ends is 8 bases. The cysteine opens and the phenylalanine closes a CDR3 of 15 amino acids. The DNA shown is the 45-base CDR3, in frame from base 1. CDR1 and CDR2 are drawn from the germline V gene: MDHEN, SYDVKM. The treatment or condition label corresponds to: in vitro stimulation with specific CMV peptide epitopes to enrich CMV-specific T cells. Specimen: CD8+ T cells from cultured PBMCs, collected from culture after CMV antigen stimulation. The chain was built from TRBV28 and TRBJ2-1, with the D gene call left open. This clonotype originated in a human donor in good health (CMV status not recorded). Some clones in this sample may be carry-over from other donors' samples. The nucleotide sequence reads TGTGCCAGCAGTTTAATAGGTACCTCCTACAATGAGCAGTTCTTC. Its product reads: CASSLIGTSYNEQFF.